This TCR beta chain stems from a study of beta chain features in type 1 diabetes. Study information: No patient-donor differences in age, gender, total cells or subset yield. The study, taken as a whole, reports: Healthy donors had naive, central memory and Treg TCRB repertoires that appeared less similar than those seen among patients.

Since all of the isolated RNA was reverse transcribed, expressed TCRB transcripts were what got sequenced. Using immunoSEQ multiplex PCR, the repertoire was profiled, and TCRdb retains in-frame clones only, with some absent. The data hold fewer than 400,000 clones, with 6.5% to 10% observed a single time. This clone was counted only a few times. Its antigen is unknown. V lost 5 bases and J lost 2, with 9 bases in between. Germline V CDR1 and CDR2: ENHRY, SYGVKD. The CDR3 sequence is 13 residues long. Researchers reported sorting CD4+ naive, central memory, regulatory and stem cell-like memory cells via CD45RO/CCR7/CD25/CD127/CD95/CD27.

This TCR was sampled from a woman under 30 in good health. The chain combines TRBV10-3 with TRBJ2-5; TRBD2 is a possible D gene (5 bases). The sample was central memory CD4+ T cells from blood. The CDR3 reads CAISTGMQETQYF. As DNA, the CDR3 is TGTGCCATCAGTACCGGGATGCAAGAGACCCAGTACTTC.